Listed below are T cell receptor beta chains from one sample, sequenced in a study of blood T cell repertoires in COVID-19. Sequencing used immunoSEQ multiplex PCR; TCRdb keeps in-frame clones, though not all of them. Here the sample spans more than 85,000 clones, roughly 90% being singletons. The sample was peripheral blood. All receptors come from a human donor with COVID-19, enrolled during active disease. The donor label of this sample is uncertain. Each CDR3 is given with its conserved first and last residue. The order of the fields is J gene, clone size, V gene, D gene, CDR3 DNA, CDR3 protein. A D gene is named only where the DNA matches it firmly. Clone size, where shown, is once, few, many, or a class for clones that have expanded.

j_call: TRBJ2-5; clone_size: .; v_call: TRBV6-5; d_call: TRBD2; cdr3_nt: TGTGCCAGCGGGACTAGCTCGGTGTCCGGGGAGACCCAGTACTTC; cdr3_aa: CASGTSSVSGETQYF
j_call: TRBJ1-4; clone_size: .; v_call: TRBV7-9; d_call: TRBD1; cdr3_nt: TGTGCCAGCAGCGGAAGGACAGGAAACAATGAAAAACTGTTTTTT; cdr3_aa: CASSGRTGNNEKLFF
j_call: TRBJ1-1; clone_size: few; v_call: TRBV11-3; d_call: .; cdr3_nt: TGTGCCAGCAGCCAAGAGACAGGTGAGGGGAACACTGAAGCTTTCTTT; cdr3_aa: CASSQETGEGNTEAFF
j_call: TRBJ1-1; clone_size: .; v_call: TRBV6-5; d_call: .; cdr3_nt: TGTGCCAGCAGCCTGCTCGGAGAAGGCACTGAAGCTTTCTTT; cdr3_aa: CASSLLGEGTEAFF
j_call: TRBJ2-3; clone_size: .; v_call: TRBV18; d_call: TRBD1; cdr3_nt: TGTGCCAGCTCACCATTCGACAGGGCGGAAGATACGCAGTATTTT; cdr3_aa: CASSPFDRAEDTQYF
j_call: TRBJ1-4; clone_size: once; v_call: TRBV27; d_call: .; cdr3_nt: TGTGCCAGCAGTTTATGGGCCCCAGGGAGGTCAACTAATGAAAAACTGTTTTTT; cdr3_aa: CASSLWAPGRSTNEKLFF
j_call: TRBJ1-3; clone_size: .; v_call: TRBV28; d_call: .; cdr3_nt: TGTGCCAGCAGTTGGGAGGACACCATATATTTT; cdr3_aa: CASSWEDTIYF
j_call: TRBJ2-2; clone_size: few; v_call: TRBV4-1; d_call: .; cdr3_nt: TGCGCCAGCAGCCAAGGGCTGGGGGCCACGGCCGGGGAGCTGTTTTTT; cdr3_aa: CASSQGLGATAGELFF
j_call: TRBJ1-3; clone_size: .; v_call: TRBV11-3; d_call: .; cdr3_nt: TGTGCCAGCAGCTTATCCAGGACTGGAAACACCATATATTTT; cdr3_aa: CASSLSRTGNTIYF
j_call: TRBJ1-3; clone_size: .; v_call: TRBV6-6; d_call: .; cdr3_nt: TGTGCCAGCAGTCACCGGGACTTCTCTGGAAACACCATATATTTT; cdr3_aa: CASSHRDFSGNTIYF
j_call: TRBJ2-2; clone_size: .; v_call: TRBV5-6; d_call: TRBD1; cdr3_nt: TGTGCCAGCAGCGCGGACAGGGGGTACACCGGGGAGCTGTTTTTT; cdr3_aa: CASSADRGYTGELFF
j_call: TRBJ2-5; clone_size: .; v_call: TRBV5-1; d_call: TRBD2; cdr3_nt: TGCGCCAGCAGCTTGGCCTGGACTAGCGGGGCCCAAGAGACCCAGTACTTC; cdr3_aa: CASSLAWTSGAQETQYF
j_call: TRBJ2-3; clone_size: .; v_call: TRBV5-6; d_call: .; cdr3_nt: TGTGCCAGCAGCTTGGTCGGGTCATCCCCATCGCAGTATTTT; cdr3_aa: CASSLVGSSPSQYF
j_call: TRBJ2-1; clone_size: .; v_call: TRBV2; d_call: .; cdr3_nt: TGTGCCAGCGGCCCGGGCAGGGTCTACAATGAGCAGTTCTTC; cdr3_aa: CASGPGRVYNEQFF
j_call: TRBJ1-2; clone_size: .; v_call: TRBV2; d_call: .; cdr3_nt: TGTGCCAGCAGTGAAGGTATGAACTATGGCTACACCTTC; cdr3_aa: CASSEGMNYGYTF
j_call: TRBJ1-2; clone_size: few; v_call: TRBV2; d_call: TRBD1; cdr3_nt: TGTGCCAGCAGTGAAGCAAGGGCAGGGGGCGGTCTTGACACCTTC; cdr3_aa: CASSEARAGGGLDTF
j_call: TRBJ1-1; clone_size: .; v_call: TRBV27; d_call: TRBD1; cdr3_nt: TGTGCCAGCAGTTGGGGGACAGGGTCGAACACTGAAGCTTTCTTT; cdr3_aa: CASSWGTGSNTEAFF
j_call: TRBJ1-2; clone_size: .; v_call: TRBV27; d_call: .; cdr3_nt: TGTGCCAGCACACTCTCAGGGGCCTACTCTTATGGCTACACCTTC; cdr3_aa: CASTLSGAYSYGYTF
j_call: TRBJ2-7; clone_size: .; v_call: TRBV30; d_call: .; cdr3_nt: TGTGCCTGGAGTGTACAGTGGGACTCCTTTGGCGAGCAGTACTTC; cdr3_aa: CAWSVQWDSFGEQYF
j_call: TRBJ1-6; clone_size: once; v_call: TRBV19; d_call: .; cdr3_nt: TGTGCCAGTAGTGGGGAGGGATCCTATAATTCACCCCTCCACTTT; cdr3_aa: CASSGEGSYNSPLHF
j_call: TRBJ1-1; clone_size: .; v_call: TRBV12-5; d_call: TRBD1; cdr3_nt: TGTGCTGGAGGAGGGGGCGATGAAGCTTTCTTT; cdr3_aa: CAGGGGDEAFF
j_call: TRBJ2-3; clone_size: few; v_call: TRBV7-2; d_call: .; cdr3_nt: TGTGCCAGCACCGGTTCGGGGGGCCCTTGGTTGGCAGATACGCAGTATTTT; cdr3_aa: CASTGSGGPWLADTQYF
j_call: TRBJ2-7; clone_size: .; v_call: TRBV27; d_call: TRBD2; cdr3_nt: TGTGCCAGCAGTGTTGAGCCGGGGGGGATATACGAGCAGTACTTC; cdr3_aa: CASSVEPGGIYEQYF
j_call: TRBJ1-1; clone_size: .; v_call: TRBV3-1/TRBV3-2; d_call: TRBD1; cdr3_nt: TGTGCCAGCAGCCTTACGGACAGGGGGAACACTGAAGCTTTCTTT; cdr3_aa: CASSLTDRGNTEAFF
j_call: TRBJ2-2; clone_size: .; v_call: TRBV7-7; d_call: .; cdr3_nt: TGTGCCAGCAGCTTAACGTCAGCGAACACCGGGGAGCTGTTTTTT; cdr3_aa: CASSLTSANTGELFF
j_call: TRBJ2-7; clone_size: .; v_call: TRBV11-2; d_call: TRBD2; cdr3_nt: TGTGCCAGCGGGGTTACTAGCGGGGATACCTACGAGCAGTACTTC; cdr3_aa: CASGVTSGDTYEQYF
j_call: TRBJ2-1; clone_size: once; v_call: TRBV5-4; d_call: TRBD1; cdr3_nt: TGTGCCAGCAGCTTGGGAGGGGGCGGGTCCTACAATGAGCAGTTCTTC; cdr3_aa: CASSLGGGGSYNEQFF
j_call: TRBJ2-1; clone_size: .; v_call: TRBV19; d_call: TRBD2; cdr3_nt: TGTGCCAGTAGAAACTCCGGGACTAGTATGTATGAGCAGTTCTTC; cdr3_aa: CASRNSGTSMYEQFF
j_call: TRBJ2-1; clone_size: medium-sized; v_call: TRBV10-3; d_call: TRBD2; cdr3_nt: TGTGCCATCAGTGAGTCCCTTACTAGCGGGAATGTGCATGAGCAGTTCTTC; cdr3_aa: CAISESLTSGNVHEQFF
j_call: TRBJ2-7; clone_size: .; v_call: TRBV11-2; d_call: TRBD2; cdr3_nt: TGTGCCAGCAGCTTGACAACGGGACTAAGGGCATACGAGCAGTACTTC; cdr3_aa: CASSLTTGLRAYEQYF
j_call: TRBJ2-2; clone_size: once; v_call: TRBV27; d_call: .; cdr3_nt: TGTGCCAGCAGTTTTCGGGGGGACAGGACAAGGGAGCTGTTTTTT; cdr3_aa: CASSFRGDRTRELFF
j_call: TRBJ2-1; clone_size: .; v_call: TRBV6-1; d_call: .; cdr3_nt: TGTGCCAGCAGTGAAGCAGCTTCTTCAGAGCAGTTCTTC; cdr3_aa: CASSEAASSEQFF
j_call: TRBJ2-5; clone_size: .; v_call: TRBV14; d_call: .; cdr3_nt: TGTGCCAGCAGCCAAGATTCAGACACTCAAGAGACCCAGTACTTC; cdr3_aa: CASSQDSDTQETQYF
j_call: TRBJ1-5; clone_size: .; v_call: TRBV2; d_call: TRBD1; cdr3_nt: TGTGCCAGCAAAGTAGGGGGCAGCAATCAGCCCCAGCATTTT; cdr3_aa: CASKVGGSNQPQHF
j_call: TRBJ1-2; clone_size: .; v_call: TRBV9; d_call: TRBD1; cdr3_nt: TGTGCCAGCAGCGAGTCCCCCAGACAGGGGGCTTTGACCTTC; cdr3_aa: CASSESPRQGALTF